This T cell receptor (beta chain) derives from a study of OX40 agonist ivuxolimab in advanced cancers. The wider study: The study gave patients intravenous ivuxolimab at 0.01 to 10 mg/kg every 2 weeks.

The CDR3 is 14 amino acids. The germline V gene encodes CDR1 LGHNA and CDR2 YSLEER. V lost 0 bases and J 8 bases, leaving 11 bases between the germline ends. Clones were sequenced by immunoSEQ multiplex PCR, and TCRdb holds only the in-frame ones, with some missing. The table lists over 65,000 clones, about 80% of them singletons. Notes on the study in general: Expanded clones were, on average, more numerous in CD8+ T cells than in CD4+. Low normalized T-cell clonal expansion also characterized some of the nonresponders.

Points on this clone: Its cognate antigen is unknown.

The chain combines TRBV4-3 with TRBJ2-1; D is possibly TRBD1 (5 bases). Source: CD4+ or CD8+ T cells sorted from blood, taken in a trial of the OX40 agonist ivuxolimab. The sequence was collected from an adult with an advanced solid tumor such as melanoma, head and neck, liver or kidney cancer. The DNA of the CDR3 is TGCGCCAGCAGCCAAGATTCAGGGTTCGATGAGCAGTTCTTC. Translating it yields CASSQDSGFDEQFF.